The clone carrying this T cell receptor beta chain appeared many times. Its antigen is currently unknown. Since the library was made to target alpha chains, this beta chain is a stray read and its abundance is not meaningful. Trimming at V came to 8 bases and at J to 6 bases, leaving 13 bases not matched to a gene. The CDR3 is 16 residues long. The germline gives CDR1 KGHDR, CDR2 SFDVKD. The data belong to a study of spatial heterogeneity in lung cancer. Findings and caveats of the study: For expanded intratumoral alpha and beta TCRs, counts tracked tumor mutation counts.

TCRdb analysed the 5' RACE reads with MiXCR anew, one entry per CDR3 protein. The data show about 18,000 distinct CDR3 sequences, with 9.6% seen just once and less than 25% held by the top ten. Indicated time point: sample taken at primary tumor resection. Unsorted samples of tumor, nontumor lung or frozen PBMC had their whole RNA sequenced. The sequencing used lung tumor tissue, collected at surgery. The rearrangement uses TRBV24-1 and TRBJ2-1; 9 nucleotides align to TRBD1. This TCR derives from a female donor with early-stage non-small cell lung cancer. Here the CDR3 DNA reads TGTGCCACCACCGGACAGGGGACGAGTCCTCTCAATGAGCAGTTCTTC. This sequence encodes CATTGQGTSPLNEQFF.